This T cell receptor beta chain was recovered during a study of blood T cell repertoires in COVID-19. The wider study: Acute and convalescent COVID-19 samples came from the United States, Italy and Spain. Sample material is recorded as cDNA or gDNA derived from T cells, B-cell-depleted T cells, or PBMCs.

The J segment lost 3 bases and the V segment lost 5 bases, leaving 7 bases of the junction unmatched. The CDR3 spans 15 residues. The germline V gene encodes CDR1 SGHNT and CDR2 YYREEE (reference sequence). In the original analysis: Reference gene primer amplification yielded estimated nucleated cell counts. Profiled with immunoSEQ multiplex PCR; TCRdb holds only in-frame clones, not every one. V, J and clone size derive from that table, while D and trimming were established from the DNA sequence. Counted here are 75,000 to 90,000 clones, roughly 86% occurring once; the ten biggest clones make up around 5%.

The TCR sequence derives from a man in his forties or fifties with active or convalescent COVID-19. The source material was peripheral blood. The J gene is TRBJ1-1, the V gene TRBV5-4, with TRBD1 identical over 10 bases. In DNA, the CDR3 is TGTGCCAGCAGGTGGGACAGGGGAAGGGACACTGAAGCTTTCTTT. As protein: CASRWDRGRDTEAFF.